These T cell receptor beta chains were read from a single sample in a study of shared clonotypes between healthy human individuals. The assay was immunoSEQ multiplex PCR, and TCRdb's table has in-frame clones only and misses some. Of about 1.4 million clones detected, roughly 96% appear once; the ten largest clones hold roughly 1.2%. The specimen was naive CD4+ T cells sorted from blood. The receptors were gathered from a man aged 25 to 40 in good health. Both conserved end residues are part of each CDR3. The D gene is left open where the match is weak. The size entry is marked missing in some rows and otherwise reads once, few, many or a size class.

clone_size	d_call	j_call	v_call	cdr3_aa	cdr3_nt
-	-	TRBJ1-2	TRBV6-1	CASSEPGRVLYGYTF	TGTGCCAGCAGTGAACCCGGCAGGGTCCTGTATGGCTACACCTTC
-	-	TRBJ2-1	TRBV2	CASSPLRLSSEQFF	TGTGCCAGCAGTCCCCTTCGCCTAAGTAGTGAGCAGTTCTTC
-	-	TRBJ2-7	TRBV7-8	CASSSGSYSRYEQYF	TGTGCCAGCAGCTCGGGGTCCTATTCCCGCTACGAGCAGTACTTC
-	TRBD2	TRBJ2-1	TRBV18	CASSVLAGGGDEQFF	TGTGCCAGCTCCGTACTAGCGGGAGGGGGTGATGAGCAGTTCTTC
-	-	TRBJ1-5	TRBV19	CASSIDRHQPQHF	TGTGCCAGTAGTATAGATAGGCATCAGCCCCAGCATTTT
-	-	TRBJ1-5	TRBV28	CASSLLGNQPQHF	TGTGCCAGCAGTTTGTTGGGCAATCAGCCCCAGCATTTT
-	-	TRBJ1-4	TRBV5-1	CASSATGTSKEKLFF	TGCGCCAGCAGCGCTACAGGGACTAGTAAGGAAAAACTGTTTTTT
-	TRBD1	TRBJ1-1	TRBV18	CASSLDRDPNTEAFF	TGTGCCAGCTCACTCGACAGGGACCCGAACACTGAAGCTTTCTTT
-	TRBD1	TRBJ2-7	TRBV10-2	CASLEAGTGVYEQYF	TGCGCCAGCCTAGAAGCCGGGACAGGGGTATACGAGCAGTACTTC
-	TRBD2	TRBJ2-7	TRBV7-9	CASSPPSGLAGFNEQYF	TGTGCCAGCAGCCCGCCCTCAGGACTAGCGGGATTCAACGAGCAGTACTTC
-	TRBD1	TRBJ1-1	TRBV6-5	CASSRTGQPNTEAFF	TGTGCCAGCAGTAGAACGGGACAGCCGAACACTGAAGCTTTCTTT
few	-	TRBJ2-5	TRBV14	CASSWRLGETQYF	TGTGCCAGCAGTTGGAGGCTTGGGGAGACCCAGTACTTC
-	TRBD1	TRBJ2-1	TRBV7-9	CASSFRDRPPTSYNEQFF	TGTGCCAGCAGCTTCCGGGACAGGCCGCCGACGTCCTACAATGAGCAGTTCTTC
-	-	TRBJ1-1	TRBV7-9	CASSLRENTEAFF	TGTGCCAGCAGCTTAAGGGAAAACACTGAAGCTTTCTTT
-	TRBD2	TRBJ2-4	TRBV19	CASSPWAGENIQYF	TGTGCCAGTAGTCCTTGGGCGGGAGAGAACATTCAGTACTTC
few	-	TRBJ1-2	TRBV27	CASRLTGSYGYTF	TGTGCCAGCAGGCTTACAGGGTCCTACGGCTACACCTTC
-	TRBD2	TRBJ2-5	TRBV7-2	CASSGRGLAGRETQYF	TGTGCCAGCAGCGGCCGCGGACTAGCGGGAAGAGAGACCCAGTACTTC
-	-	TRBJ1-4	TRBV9	CASSVNHFNEKLFF	TGTGCCAGCAGCGTTAACCACTTTAATGAAAAACTGTTTTTT
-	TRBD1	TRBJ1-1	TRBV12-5	CASGSGTGYLNTEAFF	TGTGCTAGTGGTTCCGGGACAGGTTACTTGAACACTGAAGCTTTCTTT
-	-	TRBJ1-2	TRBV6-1	CASSEQSNYGYTF	TGTGCCAGCAGTGAACAGAGTAACTATGGCTACACCTTC
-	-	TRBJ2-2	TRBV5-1	CASSQIDRNTGELFF	TGCGCCAGCAGCCAAATAGACAGAAACACCGGGGAGCTGTTTTTT
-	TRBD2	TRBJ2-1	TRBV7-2	CASSLVEGISGRPSEQFF	TGTGCCAGCAGCTTAGTAGAGGGAATTAGCGGGAGGCCCAGTGAGCAGTTCTTC